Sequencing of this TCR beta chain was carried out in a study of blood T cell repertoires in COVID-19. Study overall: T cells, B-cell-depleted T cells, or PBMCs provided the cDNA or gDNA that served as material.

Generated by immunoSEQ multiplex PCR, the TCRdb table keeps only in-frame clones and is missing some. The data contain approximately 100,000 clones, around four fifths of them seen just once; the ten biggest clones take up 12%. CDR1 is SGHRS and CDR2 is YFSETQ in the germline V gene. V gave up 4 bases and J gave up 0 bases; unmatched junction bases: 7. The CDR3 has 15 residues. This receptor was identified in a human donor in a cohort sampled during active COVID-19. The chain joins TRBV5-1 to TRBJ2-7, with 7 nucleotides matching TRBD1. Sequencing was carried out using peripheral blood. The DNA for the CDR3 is TGCGCCAGCAGCGAAACAGGGGCCCCCTCCTACGAGCAGTACTTC. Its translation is CASSETGAPSYEQYF.